The sample holds a few counts of the clone carrying this T cell receptor beta chain. This sample was included in a study of CD8+ T cells in alopecia areata. The germline V gene has CDR1 SQVTM and CDR2 ANQGSEA. V shed 3 bases and J shed 9 bases, with 20 bases lying between them. CDR3 length: 14 amino acids. Treatment of the sample: oral pan-JAK inhibitor, 5-10 mg twice daily. RNA extraction and reverse transcription yielded cDNA as sequencing template. Generated by immunoSEQ multiplex PCR, the TCRdb table keeps only in-frame clones and is missing some. The table lists around 270,000 clones, over 45% of them singletons.

Sequencing used CD4+ T cells sorted from blood, obtained at week 24, from a patient treated with tofacitinib. This sequence was found in a human donor with alopecia areata. The rearrangement joins TRBV29-1 to TRBJ1-2, with a possible D match to TRBD1 (5 bases). This CDR3 reads CSVDNIRIGHRYTF. The DNA for the CDR3 is TGCAGCGTTGATAATATAAGAATCGGACATCGCTACACCTTC. The full variable domain, in which reference TRBV29-1 and TRBJ1-2 provide the parts outside the CDR3, is SAVISQKPSRDICQRGTSLTIQCQVDSQVTMMFWYRQQPGQSLTLIATANQGSEATYESGFVIDKFPISRPNLTFSTLTVSNMSPEDSSIYLCSVDNIRIGHRYTFGSGTRLTVV.